The 17 T cell receptor beta chains listed next were all sequenced from one sample in a study of sequential checkpoint blockade in melanoma. Treatment in this sample: randomized to nivolumab then ipilimumab (arm A) or the reverse (arm B). Clones were sequenced by immunoSEQ multiplex PCR, and TCRdb holds only the in-frame ones, with some missing. The table has about 21,000 clones, 80% to 90% seen once. The source material was CD8+ T cells sorted from blood (inferred from file names), sampled from a patient given nivolumab and ipilimumab in sequence. Every receptor here comes from a human donor with melanoma.

This chain links TRBV2 with TRBJ2-2; tentatively, D is TRBD1 (7 bases). CDR3 length: 15 residues. Germline CDR1 SNHLY, CDR2 FYNNEI. Trimming stripped 6 bases from V and 4 bases from J, with 15 bases between. CDR3: CASRSTGRSTGELFF. The CDR3 DNA is TGTGCCAGCAGATCGACAGGGAGGTCCACCGGGGAGCTGTTTTTT.

The rearrangement joins TRBV2 to TRBJ2-2, with D possibly TRBD2 on 5 matching bases. Germline V gene sequence: CDR1 SNHLY, CDR2 FYNNEI. V was cut by 3 bases and J by 5 bases, with 19 bases left in between. CDR3 length equals 17 residues. DNA of the CDR3: TGTGCCAGCAGTGACCGAGGGCATCCTAAGGTGACCGGGGAGCTGTTTTTT. Its translation is CASSDRGHPKVTGELFF.

This chain connects TRBV19 to TRBJ2-5; 9 nucleotides agree with TRBD1. The end of the DNA aligns better with TRBJ2-7, so the J call may be wrong. The CDR3 extends over 15 amino acids. Germline values: CDR1 LNHDA, CDR2 SQIVND (reference sequence). DNA of the CDR3: TGTGCCAGTAGTATCCGGGACAGGGCTCTGGGCGAGCAGTACTTC. It specifies CASSIRDRALGEQYF.

This chain joins TRBV10-3 and TRBJ2-2; 8 positions agree with TRBD2. Per germline, CDR1 ENHRY and CDR2 SYGVKD. This CDR3 has 17 amino acids. J lost 2 bases, V lost 8 bases, and 13 bases had no gene match. CDR3 coding DNA: TGTGCCATCGGGAAGGATGGCGGGGGGCTTAACACCGGGGAGCTGTTTTTT. Translating it yields CAIGKDGGGLNTGELFF.

V usage is TRBV28 and J usage is TRBJ2-2, with TRBD2 matching 7 bases. The CDR3 runs 20 residues. J gave up 5 bases and V 3 bases, and 21 bases lay outside the gene matches. Germline V CDR1 and CDR2: MDHEN, SYDVKM. The CDR3 spells CASSFRTIGEKRGRTGELFF. The CDR3 bases are TGTGCCAGCAGTTTCAGAACAATAGGGGAGAAGCGGGGCAGGACCGGGGAGCTGTTTTTT.

CDR3 protein: CASKLTGVRNQPQHF. DNA of the CDR3: TGTGCCAGCAAACTAACAGGGGTTCGCAATCAGCCCCAGCATTTT. The V and J genes are TRBV2 and TRBJ1-5, with 7 nucleotides matching TRBD1. The V gene end was trimmed by 7 bases and the J gene end by 2 bases; junction bases not matched to a gene: 8. CDR1 and CDR2 from the germline V gene are SNHLY and FYNNEI. The CDR3 consists of 15 residues.

The CDR3 DNA follows: TGTGCCAGCAGCTTAGACTCTAGCGGGGACATCCCCTACAATGAGCAGTTCTTC. Translating it yields CASSLDSSGDIPYNEQFF. The chain joins TRBV11-2 to TRBJ2-1, with TRBD2 matching 9 bases. Germline V lookup: CDR1 SGHAT, CDR2 FQNNGV. The CDR3 consists of 18 residues. The V gene end was trimmed by 0 bases and the J gene end by 2 bases; junction bases not matched to a gene: 8. The variable domain in full, completed from reference TRBV11-2 and TRBJ2-1, reads EAGVAQSPRYKIIEKRQSVAFWCNPISGHATLYWYQQILGQGPKLLIQFQNNGVVDDSQLPKDRFSAERLKGVDSTLKIQPAKLEDSAVYLCASSLDSSGDIPYNEQFFGPGTRLTVL.

This clone was counted between two and nine times. The CDR3 coding sequence is TGTGCCAGCAGCTTAGCGGAGGGTGTCGGAAACACCATATATTTT. Translation: CASSLAEGVGNTIYF. The chain employs TRBV7-9 and TRBJ1-3; D gene unclear. CDR1 SEHNR and CDR2 FQNEAQ come from the germline V gene (reference sequence). V gave up 0 bases and J gave up 4 bases, with 10 bases separating them. The CDR3 loop spans 15 amino acids.

The rearrangement joins TRBV12-5 to TRBJ2-1; D remains unclear. The germline V gene has CDR1 LGHNT and CDR2 FRNRAP. V was cut by 7 bases and J by 0 bases, with 7 bases left in between. CDR3 size: 13 residues. As DNA, the CDR3 is TGTGCTAGTGCCCTCGGCTCCTACAATGAGCAGTTCTTC. Translated: CASALGSYNEQFF.

The V and J genes are TRBV4-3 and TRBJ2-5, with 8 bases matching TRBD1. This CDR3 is built from 18 residues. The junction had 11 bases not matched to a gene; V was cut back by 1 base and J by 1 base. CDR1 is LGHNA, CDR2 YSLEER, per germline. CDR3 sequence (DNA): TGCGCCAGCAGCCAAGTTGGGGTAGGGACAGGCGTCCAAGAGACCCAGTACTTC. Protein sequence: CASSQVGVGTGVQETQYF.

CDR3 loop: CASSAPGYEQYF. The CDR3 bases are TGTGCCAGCAGCGCCCCGGGGTACGAGCAGTACTTC. This sequence joins TRBV5-8 and TRBJ2-7, with a weak D call TRBD2 (5 bases). Trimming took 4 bases from V and 4 from J, leaving 9 bases between them. The CDR3 covers 12 residues. Germline V gene lookup returns CDR1 SGHTS and CDR2 YDEGEE. The full variable domain, rest sourced from reference TRBV5-8 and TRBJ2-7, is EAGVTQSPTHLIKTRGQQATLRCSPISGHTSVYWYQQALGLGLQFLLWYDEGEERNRGNFPPRFSGRQFPNYSSELNVNALELEDSALYLCASSAPGYEQYFGPGTRLTVT.

This chain connects TRBV4-2 to TRBJ1-4; D gene ambiguous. In germline, CDR1 is LGHNA, CDR2 YNFKEQ. The CDR3 loop spans 14 amino acids. The V gene lost 0 bases and the J gene lost 11 bases, with 13 bases spanning the gap. This CDR3 is CASSQERGVRKLFF. CDR3 in DNA: TGTGCCAGCAGCCAAGAAAGAGGTGTTCGGAAACTGTTTTTT.

V usage is TRBV28 and J usage is TRBJ2-3; the match to TRBD2 covers 11 bases. Germline V gene data show CDR1 as MDHEN and CDR2 as SYDVKM. V gave up 2 bases and J gave up 2 bases; unmatched junction bases: 9. The CDR3 runs 18 residues. CDR3 protein: CASSLILAGGQPTDTQYF. CDR3 DNA: TGTGCCAGCAGTTTAATCCTAGCGGGGGGCCAACCCACAGATACGCAGTATTTT.

This clone was counted a single time. V and J are TRBV7-3 and TRBJ2-1; 10 bases align to TRBD1. Germline V gives CDR1 SGHTA, CDR2 FQGTGA. V dropped 1 base and J dropped 9; count of bases not matched to a gene: 6. This CDR3 is 15 amino acids long. The DNA of the CDR3 is TGTGCCAGCAGCTTAAAGATCGGGACAGGGGTTGAGCAGTTCTTC. Translated: CASSLKIGTGVEQFF.

This rearrangement joins TRBV4-3 to TRBJ1-5, with a tentative D call TRBD1 (5 bases). Trimming removed 0 bases at V and 6 bases at J, with 12 bases between. This CDR3 contains 15 residues. Germline-derived CDR1 and CDR2 are LGHNA and YSLEER. The CDR3 protein is CASSQDLRGGQPQHF. The CDR3 DNA reads as TGCGCCAGCAGCCAAGATCTTCGGGGGGGTCAGCCCCAGCATTTT.

The chain combines TRBV4-3 with TRBJ1-5; D is unresolved. The V gene's germline CDR1 is LGHNA and CDR2 YSLEER. CDR3 length equals 18 residues. The V end was cut by 1 base, the J end by 0 bases, with 16 bases between. Here the CDR3 DNA reads TGCGCCAGCAGCCAAGTTTGGGCGGAGGATAATAGCAATCAGCCCCAGCATTTT. Translated, it gives CASSQVWAEDNSNQPQHF.

This chain joins TRBV27 and TRBJ2-3, with D perhaps matching TRBD1 (6 bases). The germline gives CDR1 MNHEY, CDR2 SMNVEV (reference sequence). The CDR3 totals 16 residues. V gave up 4 bases and J gave up 5 bases, with 19 bases separating them. The DNA of the CDR3 is TGTGCCAGCAGTTCCCCCTGGGCAGGGGAGTTAGATACGCAGTATTTT. Its protein is CASSSPWAGELDTQYF.